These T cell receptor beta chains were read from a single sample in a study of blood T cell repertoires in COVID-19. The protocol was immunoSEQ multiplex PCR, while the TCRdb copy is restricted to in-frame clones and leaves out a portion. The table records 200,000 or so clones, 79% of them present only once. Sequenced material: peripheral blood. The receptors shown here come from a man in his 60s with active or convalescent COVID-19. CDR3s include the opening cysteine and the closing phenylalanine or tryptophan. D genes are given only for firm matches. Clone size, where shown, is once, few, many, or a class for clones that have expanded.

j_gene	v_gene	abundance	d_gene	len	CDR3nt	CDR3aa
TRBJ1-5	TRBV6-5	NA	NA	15	TGTGCCAGCAGTTACTCGCCCCGAGGGAAGCAGCCCCAGCATTTT	CASSYSPRGKQPQHF
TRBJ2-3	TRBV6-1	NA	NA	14	TGTGCCAGCAGTGAAGGGCGGAGCCCAGATACGCAGTATTTT	CASSEGRSPDTQYF
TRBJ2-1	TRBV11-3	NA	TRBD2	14	TGTGCCAGCAGCACACGGGGAGGGCACAATGAGCAGTTCTTC	CASSTRGGHNEQFF
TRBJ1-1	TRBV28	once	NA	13	TGTGCCAGCAGCCGAGAGAGAAGAACTGAAGCTTTCTTT	CASSRERRTEAFF
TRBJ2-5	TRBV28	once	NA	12	TGTGCCAGCAGTCTCAGGGAAGAGACCCAGTACTTC	CASSLREETQYF
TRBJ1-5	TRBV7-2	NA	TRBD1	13	TGTGCCAGCAGCCGACAGGGGAATCAGCCCCAGCATTTT	CASSRQGNQPQHF
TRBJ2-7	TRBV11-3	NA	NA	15	TGTGCCAGCAGCTTATGGACAGCCGAAGACTACGAGCAGTACTTC	CASSLWTAEDYEQYF
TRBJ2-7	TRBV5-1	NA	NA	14	TGCGCCAGCAGCCCTGCAGGGGCGTCATACGAGCAGTACTTC	CASSPAGASYEQYF
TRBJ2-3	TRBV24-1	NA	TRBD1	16	TGTGCCACCCACCTTTGGGACAGGGGTTTCACAGATACGCAGTATTTT	CATHLWDRGFTDTQYF
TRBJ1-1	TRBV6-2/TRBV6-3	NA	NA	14	TGTGCCAGCAGTTACAGTCCAGGGGACACTGAAGCTTTCTTT	CASSYSPGDTEAFF
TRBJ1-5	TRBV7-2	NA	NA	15	TGTGCCAGCAGCTCGTGGCGGTCCAGAAGTCAGCCCCAGCATTTT	CASSSWRSRSQPQHF
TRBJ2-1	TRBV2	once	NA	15	TGTGCCAGCAGTGAAAGCGGGCGACCCTACAATGAGCAGTTCTTC	CASSESGRPYNEQFF
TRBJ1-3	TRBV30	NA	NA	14	TGTGCCTGGATGGTTTCGGGGGGCCGAAACACCATATATTTT	CAWMVSGGRNTIYF
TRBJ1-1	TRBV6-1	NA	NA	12	TGTGCCAGCAGTGAAACGGGGTCTGAAGCTTTCTTT	CASSETGSEAFF
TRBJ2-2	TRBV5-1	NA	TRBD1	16	TGCGCCAGCAGCCGCCCTCAGGGGGCTATTGGCGGGGAGCTGTTTTTT	CASSRPQGAIGGELFF
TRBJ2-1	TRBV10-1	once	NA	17	TGCGCCAGCAGTGATTCCCCTGCGGGGGCATTATACAATGAGCAGTTCTTC	CASSDSPAGALYNEQFF
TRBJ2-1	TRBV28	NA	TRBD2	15	TGTGCCAGCAGTCAGACTAGCGGGAGCTACAATGAGCAGTTCTTC	CASSQTSGSYNEQFF
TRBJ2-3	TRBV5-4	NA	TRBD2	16	TGTGCCAGCAGCTTAGGACTAGCGGGGTTCACAGATACGCAGTATTTT	CASSLGLAGFTDTQYF
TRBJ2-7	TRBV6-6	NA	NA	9	TGTGCCCCTTCCTACGAGCAGTACTTC	CAPSYEQYF
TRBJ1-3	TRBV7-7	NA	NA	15	TGTGCCAGCAGCTCAGGACGGCCAGGGGTTTCCACCATATATTTT	CASSSGRPGVSTIYF
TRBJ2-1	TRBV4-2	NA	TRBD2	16	TGTGCCAGCAGCCAAGTGAGCCAGCGGGGAAACAATGAGCAGTTCTTC	CASSQVSQRGNNEQFF
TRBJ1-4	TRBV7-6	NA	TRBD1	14	TGTGCCAGCAGTTCCCGGGACAGACAGGAAAAACTGTTTTTT	CASSSRDRQEKLFF
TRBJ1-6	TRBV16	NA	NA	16	TGTGCCAGCAGCCTACATCGGAGCTCCTATAATTCACCCCTCCACTTT	CASSLHRSSYNSPLHF
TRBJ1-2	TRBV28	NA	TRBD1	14	TGTGCCAGCAGTCACTACAGGGGGCGAGATGGCTACACCTTC	CASSHYRGRDGYTF
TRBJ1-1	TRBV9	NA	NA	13	TGTGCCAGCAGCGTAGGATGGAGCACTGAAGCTTTCTTT	CASSVGWSTEAFF
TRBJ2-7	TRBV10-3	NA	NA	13	TGTGCCATCAGTGGAAGCGGAACCTACGAGCAGTACTTC	CAISGSGTYEQYF
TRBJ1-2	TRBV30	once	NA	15	TGTGCCTGGAGTGGTAAGCGCAGGGGCTCCTATGGCTACACCTTC	CAWSGKRRGSYGYTF
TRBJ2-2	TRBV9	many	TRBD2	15	TGTGCCAGCAGCCTTCGGACTAGCGGGAAGGGGGAGCTGTTTTTT	CASSLRTSGKGELFF
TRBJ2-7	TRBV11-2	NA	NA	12	TGTGCCAGCATGGGCGCTCCCTACGAGCAGTACTTC	CASMGAPYEQYF
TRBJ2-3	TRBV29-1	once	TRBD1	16	TGCAGCGTTGAAGCTCGGACAGGACCAGGGACAGATACGCAGTATTTT	CSVEARTGPGTDTQYF
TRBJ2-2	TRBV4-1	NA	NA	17	TGCGCCAGCAGCCAAGTCGACATGGGGCTGGTGACCGGGGAGCTGTTTTTT	CASSQVDMGLVTGELFF
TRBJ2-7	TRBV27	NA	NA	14	TGTGCCAGCAGTTTAAGCCAGGGATCCTACGAGCAGTACTTC	CASSLSQGSYEQYF